This T cell receptor (beta chain) was observed in a study of blood T cell repertoires in COVID-19 (dated by TCRdb to the early 2020s). Study-wide context: The collaborator samples originated in the United States, Italy and Spain and spanned the acute and convalescent phases of COVID-19. The dataset comprised deeply sampled blood TCRbeta repertoires from subjects exposed to, actively infected with, or recovered from COVID-19. The prospective study material was composed of cDNA or gDNA derived from T cells, B-cell-depleted T cells, or PBMCs. A freely available public database, intended as a resource for researchers studying the immune response to SARS-CoV-2, is where the repertoires were released. Where available, HLA class I and class II types were taken from metadata supplied by the sample provider and were not determined by assay-based typing. Nearly every sample came with metadata listing a de-identified subject ID, COVID-19 status, age in years and sex. Samples were obtained from the ongoing ImmuneRACE study (first 160 participants) and from over 1,000 subjects provided by 6 global collaborators.

Study-wide findings and limitations: Clinical and demographic metadata were provided uncurated, with the amount varying by source and participant.

The germline V end is reduced by 0 bases and the J end by 4 bases; junction bases left unmatched: 13. The CDR3 sequence holds 18 residues, the cysteine and phenylalanine included. Only the CDR3 part of the read is kept: 54 bases, read in frame from the first base. Based on the germline V gene (reference sequence), the CDR1 and CDR2 sequences are LNHNV and YYDKDF. Participants in the prospective study were enrolled through a virtual design, were aged about 18 to 100 years, and lived in some 24 United States geographic areas. In the prospective study, participants were assigned to cohorts based on the clinical history participants reported in a screening survey and a study questionnaire. Mobile phlebotomists in the prospective study collected whole blood, serum and a nasopharyngeal or oropharyngeal swab from every participant. Over a roughly two-month period, participants in the prospective study had the option of providing additional blood draws and questionnaires. Prospective study blood samples were shipped either frozen or at room temperature before DNA extraction.

TCRbeta CDR3 regions were amplified from genomic DNA by means of the immunoSEQ Assay, a bias-controlled multiplex PCR. The authors' pipeline ran thus. Within the assay, amplification of reference gene primers was used to estimate how many nucleated cells each sample contained. Sequence reads were collapsed and filtered to measure the absolute abundance of every unique TCRbeta CDR3 rearrangement. For each sample, productive Simpson clonality was calculated as the square root of Simpson's diversity index across productive rearrangements. TCRdb holds this immuneACCESS table with in-frame rearrangements only. Some clones are missing; in checked studies, unresolved V genes explain under half, and the rest has no known cause. The DNA was the basis for D and trimming; V, J and clone size are from that table. Within this sample are about 160,000 clones, with around four fifths of them counted one time only. Around 3.6% of the sample comes from the top ten.

This clone was seen just once. The antigen this receptor binds is unknown. It has no much larger one-base neighbor in the sample; base qualities were not kept. The rearrangement joined TRBV15 to TRBJ1-1, with 8 bases aligning to TRBD1. This TCR was sampled from a woman aged 45-59 years in a cohort exposed to, infected with or recovered from COVID-19 (not recorded which). The specimen was PBMCs or T cells enriched from blood (not recorded which). The bases are TGTGCCACCAGCAGAGATTTTTCCCCCCGGACAGGGACCACTGAAGCTTTCTTT. Translated, it reads CATSRDFSPRTGTTEAFF.